This entry features one T cell receptor (beta chain) sequence. The sample comes from a study of shared clonotypes between healthy human individuals. Here immunoSEQ multiplex PCR was the method, and the copy in TCRdb shows in-frame clones only, minus some. The sample has 1.4 million or so clones, around 98.5% seen once. Trimming removed 3 bases at V and 13 bases at J, with 18 bases between. This CDR3 comprises 13 residues. Per the germline V gene, CDR1 is LNHDA and CDR2 is SQIVND (reference sequence). This receptor was taken from a man under 40 in good health. Sequenced: naive CD4+ T cells sorted from blood. Subset given: CD45RA+ positively selected. The gene calls are TRBV19 and TRBJ1-2, with D perhaps matching TRBD1 (6 bases). The CDR3 loop is CASSIIQGSDVTF. Written as DNA, the CDR3 is TGTGCCAGTAGTATTATCCAGGGGTCGGATGTCACCTTC.